These 28 T cell receptor beta chains came from one sample sequenced in a study of cytomegalovirus exposure and HLA in healthy donors. The PCR contained 60 Vbeta and 13 Jbeta primers. Produced via immunoSEQ multiplex PCR; TCRdb's table is partial and in-frame only. The sample contains 120,000 to 150,000 clones, 78% of which appear only once. The material sequenced was PBMCs. The receptors derive from a male donor in good health and CMV-seronegative.

The gene calls are TRBV19 and TRBJ2-5; 9 bases line up with TRBD2. V lost 5 bases and J lost 2; bases outside the gene matches: 6. The CDR3 extends over 15 amino acids. Germline V lookup: CDR1 LNHDA, CDR2 SQIVND (reference sequence). CDR3 residues: CASSAQRGVQETQYF. The CDR3 DNA sequence: TGTGCCAGTAGTGCCCAGCGGGGGGTACAAGAGACCCAGTACTTC.

The chain joins TRBV5-4 to TRBJ2-1; possible D gene TRBD2, 5 bases. Trimming took off 1 base at V and 5 bases at J, with 7 bases between the two ends. CDR3 length equals 13 residues. Germline CDR1 and CDR2: SGHNT and YYREEE (reference sequence). The CDR3 here is CASSLPGNNEQFF. Written as DNA, the CDR3 is TGTGCCAGCAGCTTGCCGGGAAACAATGAGCAGTTCTTC.

The rearrangement links TRBV6-5 to TRBJ2-7; TRBD1 matches 11 bases. This CDR3 contains 15 residues. Germline V gene lookup returns CDR1 MNHEY and CDR2 SVGAGI. The V segment lost 9 bases and the J segment 5 bases; nucleotides outside the gene matches: 12. CDR3 coding DNA: TGTGCCAGTCGAGGACAGGGGGCCCCCCGTCACGAGCAGTACTTC. Protein: CASRGQGAPRHEQYF.

This chain links TRBV5-1 with TRBJ2-2; no definite D call. The CDR3 has 13 residues. The germline gives CDR1 SGHRS, CDR2 YFSETQ. V was cut by 0 bases and J by 8 bases, with 8 bases left in between. The CDR3 reads CASSLALSGELFF. The CDR3 DNA reads TGCGCCAGCAGCTTGGCCCTATCTGGGGAGCTGTTTTTT. Combining the CDR3 with reference TRBV5-1 and TRBJ2-2 gives the whole variable domain KAGVTQTPRYLIKTRGQQVTLSCSPISGHRSVSWYQQTPGQGLQFLFEYFSETQRNKGNFPGRFSGRQFSNSRSEMNVSTLELGDSALYLCASSLALSGELFFGEGSRLTVL.

The V call is TRBV4-3, the J call TRBJ2-1, with 7 bases that match TRBD1. The CDR3 is made up of 17 amino acids. The J segment lost 8 bases and the V segment lost 3 bases, leaving 16 bases of the junction unmatched. Germline CDR1 LGHNA, CDR2 YSLEER. CDR3 residues: CASSHTLTGNTRHEQFF. The CDR3 bases are TGCGCCAGCAGCCACACACTGACAGGGAATACCAGGCATGAGCAGTTCTTC.

The V call is TRBV28, the J call TRBJ1-4; no firm D call. The V and J ends lost 6 bases and 8 bases respectively, with 19 bases between them. There are 15 residues in the CDR3. From germline, CDR1 is MDHEN and CDR2 SYDVKM. For the CDR3, the DNA is TGTGCCAGCAGCCAAAGGTCGGGATTTTACGAAAAACTGTTTTTT. This translates into CASSQRSGFYEKLFF.

The V and J genes are TRBV4-1 and TRBJ1-2, with no clear D. Germline values: CDR1 MGHRA, CDR2 YSYEKL. With 0 bases removed from V and 6 bases from J, the gap between germline ends came to 2 bases. The CDR3 is made up of 11 amino acids. CDR3: CASSQDNGYTF. CDR3 DNA sequence: TGCGCCAGCAGCCAAGATAATGGCTACACCTTC.

V usage is TRBV5-4 and J usage is TRBJ2-5; a weak D match, TRBD2 (6 bases). In germline, CDR1 is SGHNT, CDR2 YYREEE (reference sequence). The length of the CDR3 is 15 residues. Trimming removed 0 bases from V and 4 bases from J, with 13 bases in between. CDR3 in amino acids: CASSLADRRGETQYF. The CDR3 DNA is TGTGCCAGCAGCTTGGCCGACCGGAGGGGAGAGACCCAGTACTTC.

This clone was counted between two and nine times. The chain is built from TRBV29-1 and TRBJ1-1; TRBD1 aligns across 7 bases. This CDR3 is built from 12 residues. Germline V gene lookup returns CDR1 SQVTM and CDR2 ANQGSEA. V shed 7 bases, J shed 1 base, and the junction held 3 bases outside the gene matches. DNA of the CDR3: TGCAGCGGGAGGACAGGGAACACTGAAGCTTTCTTT. Its translation is CSGRTGNTEAFF.

The chain uses TRBV10-1 and TRBJ2-3; maybe TRBD2 (6 bases). Between the trimmed V and J ends, which lost 5 bases and 1 base, there was a span of 10 bases. The CDR3 covers 14 residues. Germline CDR1 is WNHNN and CDR2 is SYGVQD (reference sequence). The CDR3 DNA reads TGCGCCAGCAGTCCAGCGGGCGGCACAGATACGCAGTATTTT. This sequence encodes CASSPAGGTDTQYF.

This clone was counted once. The chain uses TRBV10-1 and TRBJ2-3; D uncertain. The CDR3 runs to 15 residues. Germline CDR1 reads WNHNN; CDR2 reads SYGVQD (reference sequence). Trimming removed 4 bases from V and 2 bases from J, with 13 bases in between. CDR3 in amino acids: CASSVGVADTDTQYF. The CDR3 coding sequence is TGCGCCAGCAGTGTAGGAGTAGCCGACACAGATACGCAGTATTTT.

The V gene is TRBV4-1, the J gene TRBJ2-3; no firm D call. CDR3 length: 16 amino acids. Trimming left V 0 bases short and J 2 bases short, with 12 bases between. Germline V gene lookup returns CDR1 MGHRA and CDR2 YSYEKL. Here the CDR3 DNA reads TGCGCCAGCAGCCAAGATGACATCGGTTCCACAGATACGCAGTATTTT. Its protein is CASSQDDIGSTDTQYF.

This clone has just a few counts. The chain uses TRBV19 and TRBJ1-1; possibly TRBD1 for D (5 bases). Germline assignment: CDR1 LNHDA and CDR2 SQIVND (reference sequence). This CDR3 contains 13 residues. With 10 bases removed from V and 1 base from J, the gap between germline ends came to 13 bases. CDR3 sequence (DNA): TGTGCCACCCAGGGCGGGAGGAACACTGAAGCTTTCTTT. It yields the protein CATQGGRNTEAFF.

The chain employs TRBV7-2 and TRBJ1-2; D gene uncertain. V dropped 5 bases and J dropped 4 bases, with 14 bases sitting between them. CDR1 and CDR2 (germline): SGHTA, FQGNSA. CDR3 length: 14 residues. The CDR3 nucleotides are TGTGCCAGCAGCCGAGAGGGCACTTCCTATGGCTACACCTTC. It specifies CASSREGTSYGYTF.

V gene TRBV7-6 combines with J gene TRBJ2-3; 10 bases match TRBD2. The germline V gene has CDR1 SGHVS and CDR2 FNYEAQ. Germline trimming cut 5 bases from V and 2 bases from J; bases unmatched to any gene: 7. The length of the CDR3 is 16 residues. The CDR3 DNA reads as TGTGCCAGCAGCAACCTAGCGGGGGCACACACAGATACGCAGTATTTT. Translation: CASSNLAGAHTDTQYF.

The sample holds a few counts of this clone. The V call is TRBV2, the J call TRBJ2-7, with a weak D call TRBD2 (5 bases). CDR1 SNHLY and CDR2 FYNNEI come from the germline V gene. The germline V and J ends were trimmed by 0 bases and 2 bases, with 11 bases remaining between them. There are 15 residues in the CDR3. The CDR3 spells CASSEAAVTTYEQYF. Here the CDR3 DNA reads TGTGCCAGCAGTGAAGCAGCGGTAACCACCTACGAGCAGTACTTC.

This clone was recorded once. The chain links TRBV9 to TRBJ2-3; possibly TRBD1 for D (5 bases). V was shortened by 0 bases and J by 3 bases, with 14 bases between the two germline ends. The germline V gene encodes CDR1 SGDLS and CDR2 YYNGEE. The CDR3 consists of 16 residues. The CDR3 nucleotides read TGTGCCAGCAGCGTAGACCAGGGTCGAAGGACAGATACGCAGTATTTT. Amino acids: CASSVDQGRRTDTQYF.

V gene TRBV6-6 combines with J gene TRBJ1-5, with D hard to call. V was cut by 6 bases and J by 0 bases, with 12 bases left in between. This CDR3 contains 15 residues. Per germline, CDR1 MNHNY and CDR2 SVGAGI (reference sequence). Here the CDR3 reads CASSLSPNSNQPQHF. DNA for the CDR3: TGTGCCAGCAGCCTAAGCCCAAATAGCAATCAGCCCCAGCATTTT.

This clone occurred once. V and J are TRBV18 and TRBJ2-7; maybe TRBD1 (6 bases). The V end was cut by 0 bases, the J end by 3 bases, with 12 bases between. The germline gives CDR1 KGHSH, CDR2 LQKENI. The CDR3 spans 15 residues. CDR3 region: CASSPPNHRDYEQYF. DNA for the CDR3: TGTGCCAGCTCACCACCCAATCACAGGGACTACGAGCAGTACTTC.

The chain recombines TRBV5-5 with TRBJ1-3; D gene ambiguous. Trimming took off 2 bases at V and 3 bases at J, with 12 bases between the two ends. CDR3 length: 15 residues. CDR1 is SGHKS, CDR2 YYEKEE, per germline (reference sequence). The CDR3 loop is CASSFLSGYGNTIYF. The CDR3 bases are TGTGCCAGCAGCTTCCTTTCGGGATATGGAAACACCATATATTTT.

With respect to this clone: An end of the junction does not agree with germline; a read error may underlie this. This chain connects TRBV5-4 to TRBJ2-2, with D uncertain. Germline V CDR1 and CDR2: SGHNT, YYREEE (reference sequence). The CDR3 length is 15 residues. CDR3 loop: CPSSSSVSNTGELFF. The CDR3 nucleotides read TGTCCCAGCAGCTCGTCGGTTTCAAACACCGGGGAGCTGTTTTTT.

This clone showed up just once. The gene calls are TRBV19 and TRBJ1-1; the D gene is possibly TRBD1 (5 bases). Germline loops: CDR1 LNHDA, CDR2 SQIVND (reference sequence). This CDR3 is built from 16 residues. Trimming removed 4 bases at V and 1 base at J, with 16 bases between. The CDR3 coding sequence is TGTGCCAGTAGTAAGTTCGGCAGGGAACAGAACACTGAAGCTTTCTTT. Protein sequence: CASSKFGREQNTEAFF. The full variable domain, completed using reference TRBV19 and TRBJ1-1, is DGGITQSPKYLFRKEGQNVTLSCEQNLNHDAMYWYRQDPGQGLRLIYYSQIVNDFQKGDIAEGYSVSREKKESFPLTVTSAQKNPTAFYLCASSKFGREQNTEAFFGQGTRLTVV.

The V call is TRBV10-3, the J call TRBJ2-7; 12 bases match TRBD1. The CDR3 sequence is 15 residues long. V was pared by 2 bases and J by 6 bases, with 5 bases of the junction left unmatched. Germline CDR1 is ENHRY and CDR2 is SYGVKD. CDR3 loop: CAISEGGTGGLEQYF. The CDR3 DNA follows: TGTGCCATCAGTGAGGGAGGGACAGGGGGCCTCGAGCAGTACTTC.

The chain joins TRBV4-1 to TRBJ2-7, with 9 bases matching TRBD2. The germline V gene has CDR1 MGHRA and CDR2 YSYEKL. V lost 4 bases to trimming and J lost 4 bases; unmatched junction nucleotides: 17. The CDR3 runs 18 residues. The CDR3 nucleotides read TGCGCCAGCAGCCTGGCGCTCTCTCTAGCGGGACAAACATACGAGCAGTACTTC. Translated, it gives CASSLALSLAGQTYEQYF.

The V call is TRBV13, the J call TRBJ2-7; the match to TRBD2 covers 9 bases. The length of the CDR3 is 13 residues. Germline V gene lookup returns CDR1 PRHDT and CDR2 FYEKMQ (reference sequence). The trim removed 2 bases at V and 6 bases at J, leaving 2 bases unmatched. CDR3 nucleotide sequence: TGTGCCAGCAGCTTAACTAGCGGGCGCGAGCAGTACTTC. It codes for CASSLTSGREQYF.

This chain links TRBV7-6 with TRBJ1-1; D uncertain. Trimming took off 5 bases at V and 3 bases at J, with 16 bases between the two ends. CDR1 is SGHVS and CDR2 is FNYEAQ in the germline V gene. The CDR3 is made up of 15 amino acids. CDR3 coding DNA: TGTGCCAGCAGCCCCAGTTTTGGCCGGGACACTGAAGCTTTCTTT. It translates to CASSPSFGRDTEAFF.

This chain uses TRBV19 with TRBJ2-1; D possibly corresponds to TRBD1 (6 bases). V lost 3 bases, J lost 13 bases, and 22 bases lay in between. The CDR3 runs 15 residues. Germline V gene lookup returns CDR1 LNHDA and CDR2 SQIVND (reference sequence). CDR3 amino acids: CASSIRQGRSTGQFF. As DNA, the CDR3 is TGTGCCAGTAGTATCCGGCAGGGGCGCTCCACGGGACAGTTCTTC.

This clone showed up just once. The V and J genes are TRBV5-1 and TRBJ2-7; 9 bases align to TRBD2. From germline, CDR1 is SGHRS and CDR2 YFSETQ. The CDR3 runs 16 residues. J was trimmed by 1 base and V by 2 bases; bases with no gene match: 7. CDR3 bases: TGCGCCAGCAGCTTCCAACCGGGACTAGCTTCCTACGAGCAGTACTTC. Its translation: CASSFQPGLASYEQYF.